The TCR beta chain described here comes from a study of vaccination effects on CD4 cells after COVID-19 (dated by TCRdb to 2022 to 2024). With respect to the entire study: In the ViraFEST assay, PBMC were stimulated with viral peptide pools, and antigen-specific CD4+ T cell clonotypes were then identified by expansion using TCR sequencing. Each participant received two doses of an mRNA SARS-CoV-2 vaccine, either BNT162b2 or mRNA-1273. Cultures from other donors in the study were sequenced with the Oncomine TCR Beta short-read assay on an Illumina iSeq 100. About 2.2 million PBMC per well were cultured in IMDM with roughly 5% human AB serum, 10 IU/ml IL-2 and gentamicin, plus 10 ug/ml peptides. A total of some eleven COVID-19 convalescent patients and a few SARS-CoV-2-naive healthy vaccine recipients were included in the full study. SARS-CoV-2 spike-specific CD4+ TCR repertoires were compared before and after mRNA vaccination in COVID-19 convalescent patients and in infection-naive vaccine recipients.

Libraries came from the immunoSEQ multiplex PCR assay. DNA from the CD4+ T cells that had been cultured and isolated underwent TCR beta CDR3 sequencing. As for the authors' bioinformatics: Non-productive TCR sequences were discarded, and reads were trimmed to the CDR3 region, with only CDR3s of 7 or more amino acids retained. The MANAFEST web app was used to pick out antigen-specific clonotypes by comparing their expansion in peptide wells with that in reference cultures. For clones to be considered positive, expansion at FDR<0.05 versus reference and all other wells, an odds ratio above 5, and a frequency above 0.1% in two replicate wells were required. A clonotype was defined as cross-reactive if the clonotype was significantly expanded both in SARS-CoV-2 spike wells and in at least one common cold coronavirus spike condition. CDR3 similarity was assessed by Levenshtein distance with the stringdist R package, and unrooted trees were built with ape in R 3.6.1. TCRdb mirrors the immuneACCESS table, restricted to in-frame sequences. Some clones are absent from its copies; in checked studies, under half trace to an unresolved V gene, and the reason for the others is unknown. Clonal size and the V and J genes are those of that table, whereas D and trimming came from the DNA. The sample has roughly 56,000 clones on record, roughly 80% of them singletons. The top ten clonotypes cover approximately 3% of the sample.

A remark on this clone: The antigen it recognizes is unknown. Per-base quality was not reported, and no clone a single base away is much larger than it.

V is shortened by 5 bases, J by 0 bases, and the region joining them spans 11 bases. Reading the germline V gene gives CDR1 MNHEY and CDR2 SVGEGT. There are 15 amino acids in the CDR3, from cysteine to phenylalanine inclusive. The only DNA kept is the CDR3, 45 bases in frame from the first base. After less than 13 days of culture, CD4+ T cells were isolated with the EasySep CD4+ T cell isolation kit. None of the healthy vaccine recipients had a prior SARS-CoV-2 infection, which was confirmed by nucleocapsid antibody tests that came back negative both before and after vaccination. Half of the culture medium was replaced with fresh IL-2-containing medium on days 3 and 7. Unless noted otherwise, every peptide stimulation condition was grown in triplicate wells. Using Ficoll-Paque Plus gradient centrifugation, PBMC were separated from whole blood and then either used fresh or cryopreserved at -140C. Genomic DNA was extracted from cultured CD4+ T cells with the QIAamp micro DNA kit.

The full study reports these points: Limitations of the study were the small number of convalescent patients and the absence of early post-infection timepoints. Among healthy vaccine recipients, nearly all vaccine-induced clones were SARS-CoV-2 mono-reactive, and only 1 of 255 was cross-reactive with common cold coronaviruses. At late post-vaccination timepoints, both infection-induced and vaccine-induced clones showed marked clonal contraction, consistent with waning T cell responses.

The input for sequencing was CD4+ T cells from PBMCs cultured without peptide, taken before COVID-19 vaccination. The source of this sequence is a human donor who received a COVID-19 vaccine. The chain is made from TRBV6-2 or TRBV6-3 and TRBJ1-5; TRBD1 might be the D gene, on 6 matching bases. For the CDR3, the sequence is CASSTQGHSNQPQHF. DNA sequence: TGTGCCAGCAGTACACAGGGTCATAGCAATCAGCCCCAGCATTTT.